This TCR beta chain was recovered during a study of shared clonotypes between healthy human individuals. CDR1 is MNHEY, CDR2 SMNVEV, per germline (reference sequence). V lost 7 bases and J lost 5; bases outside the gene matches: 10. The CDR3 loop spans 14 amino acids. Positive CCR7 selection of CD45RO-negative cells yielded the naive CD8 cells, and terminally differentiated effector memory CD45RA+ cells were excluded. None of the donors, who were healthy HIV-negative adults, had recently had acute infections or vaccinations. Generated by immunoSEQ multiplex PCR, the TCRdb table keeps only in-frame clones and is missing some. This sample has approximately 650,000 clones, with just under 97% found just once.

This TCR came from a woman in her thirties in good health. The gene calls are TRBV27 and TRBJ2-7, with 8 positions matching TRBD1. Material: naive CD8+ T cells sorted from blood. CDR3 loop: CASTTRTGTNEQYF. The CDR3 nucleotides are TGTGCCAGCACTACCAGGACAGGGACAAACGAGCAGTACTTC.